This T cell receptor (beta chain) was identified in a study of T-cell memory formation after mild COVID-19. General study results and limits: The SARS-CoV-2 specificity of second-wave clones reaching peak at day 37 remained unverified.

The CDR3 is 14 residues long. The V end lost 4 bases, the J end lost 7 bases, and 14 bases lay between the germline ends. CDR1 is SGHTA, CDR2 FQGNSA, per germline. TCRdb re-derived calls from the 5' RACE reads in MiXCR, one entry per CDR3 protein. This sample has 560,000 or so distinct CDR3 sequences, with 17% found just once. As for this clonotype: What it recognizes is unknown.

The chain is built from TRBV7-2 and TRBJ1-5; TRBD1 might be the D (5 bases). Input material: PBMCs or a T cell subset sorted from them (not recorded which). The TCR was taken from an adult woman who had mild COVID-19 (a few samples of this study predate the infection). Cell type and time point are not known. In DNA, the CDR3 is TGTGCCAGCAGCTCCCGGGACTTCCCCCAGCCCCAGCATTTT. This sequence encodes CASSSRDFPQPQHF.